This T cell receptor beta chain was captured in a study of blood T cell repertoires in COVID-19. Study context: Some COVID-19 samples were acute and others convalescent; all came from the United States, Italy and Spain. T cells, B-cell-depleted T cells, or PBMCs provided the cDNA or gDNA that served as material.

The authors' processing: Amplifying reference gene primers gave estimates of nucleated cell counts. TCRdb keeps only in-frame clones here, not all; method: immunoSEQ multiplex PCR. The V and J calls and clone size come from that table; D and trimming were worked out from the DNA. The sample yields 200,000 to 250,000 clones, around 82% seen once. Specimen: peripheral blood. The receptor was isolated from a woman in her thirties or forties with acute or convalescent COVID-19.

The chain's CDR3 is CASSLEGTDTQYF. In DNA, the CDR3 is TGTGCCAGCAGCCTAGAGGGCACAGATACGCAGTATTTT. The gene calls are TRBV7-3 and TRBJ2-3; D uncertain. The V end lost 5 bases, the J end lost 1 base, and 7 bases lay between the germline ends. Germline lookup yields CDR1 SGHTA and CDR2 FQGTGA. The length of the CDR3 is 13 residues.